This T cell receptor (beta chain) derives from a study of control samples from healthy donors and cancer patients. TCRdb's table, derived via immunoSEQ multiplex PCR, lists solely in-frame clones and lacks some. The repertoire holds over 100,000 clones, with about nine tenths as singletons. The CDR3 spans 13 residues. V shed 5 bases, J shed 4 bases, and the junction held 4 bases outside the gene matches. Per germline, CDR1 SGHAT and CDR2 FQNNGV. The receptor comes from a man aged 35 to 55 in good health. The genes are TRBV11-2 and TRBJ1-1, with TRBD1 identical over 7 bases. The sample comprised blood. The CDR3 DNA follows: TGTGCCAGCAGCCCACAGGGGCCCACTGAAGCTTTCTTT. This sequence encodes CASSPQGPTEAFF.